This T cell receptor beta chain originates from a study of cytomegalovirus exposure and HLA in healthy donors. Study-level points and caveats: 150 or so TCR beta chains were listed as cytomegalovirus-associated. Earlier results showed most TCR beta V segments being productive about 90% or about 30% of the time. The CMV antigen specificity of a few CMV-associated chains was confirmed through in vitro analysis.

As for this clone: Its antigen is not known.

This PCR relied on a set of 60 Vbeta primers and 13 Jbeta primers. The table came from immunoSEQ multiplex PCR; TCRdb's copy has only in-frame clones and leaves some out. This table has roughly 100,000 clones, over 80% appearing once. V lost 1 base, J lost 1 base, and 10 bases lay in between. The CDR3 loop spans 15 amino acids. Germline V gene data show CDR1 as SEHNR and CDR2 as FQNEAQ (reference sequence). Sequencing was performed on PBMCs. The chain combines TRBV7-9 with TRBJ1-1, with D hard to call. The clonotype originates from a female donor in good health and CMV-seropositive. As DNA, the CDR3 is TGTGCCAGCAGCTTAGATTCCTCGGGGAACACTGAAGCTTTCTTT. It is translated as CASSLDSSGNTEAFF.